The T cell receptor beta chain under discussion was sequenced for a study of T cells in severe cutaneous drug reactions (dated by TCRdb to about 2019). About the investigation overall: Patients were recruited between the early 2010s and the late 2010s from Taiwan, Thailand and a European registry network. The study paired bulk TCR sequencing with single-cell sequencing, quantitative PCR validation, functional assays and transgenic mouse experiments. Only patients with a probable or definite SJS/TEN or DRESS diagnosis by RegiSCAR criteria were enrolled. The culprit drug was assigned using the Naranjo algorithm and the ALDEN drug causality algorithm. The libraries were made with iRepertoire multiplex PCR, and the authors referred to a comparison in which iRepertoire and 5' RACE methods, with or without UMI, captured abundant clonotypes to a similar degree. Patients in either the acute or the recovery stage provided biological samples, such as blister fluids/cells and PBMC. General findings and caveats noted by the study authors: A public TCRbeta CDR3 was found in all seven CBZ-SJS/TEN blister samples (mean around 13%) but was undetectable or scarce in tolerant-control and healthy-donor PBMC. CBZ-SJS/TEN patients showed strongly increased TRBV12-4 usage, with averages of roughly 30% in blister cells and roughly 5% in PBMC. The authors stated that further study is still needed to find out whether the public TCR applies more generally to SJS/TEN caused by other drugs.

The donors whose samples were sequenced had carbamazepine-induced Stevens-Johnson syndrome or toxic epidermal necrolysis (CBZ-SJS/TEN). The peripheral blood repertoires were taken from CBZ-SJS/TEN patients of two origins, roughly five Han Chinese and about 6 European. To look for drug-specific clonotypes, next-generation sequencing was used to profile the T cell receptor repertoires of patients with drug-induced severe cutaneous adverse reactions. RNA was isolated from either blister cells of skin lesions or peripheral blood mononuclear cells. For both bulk and single-cell sequencing, libraries were prepared with the iRepertoire multiplex PCR system using TCR subtype-specific primers. Multiplex PCR with primers aimed at the V, D and J gene regions produced the bulk TCR beta libraries. Bulk TCR library preparation used roughly 90-550 ng of RNA per sample as input. Bulk TCR beta amplicons were sequenced on an Illumina MiSeq. The paper's data handling went like this. Sample misassignments and low-quality sequencing reads were filtered out during quality control steps. CDR3 was defined as the amino acids between the V-gene Y[YFLI]C motif and the J-segment [FW]GXGT motif. TRBV and TRBJ gene assignments and CDR3 clonotypes followed the IMGT database. For each sample, TRBV expression was normalized against the mean for the same gene in PBMC from 40 to 55 healthy donors. TCRdb reanalyzed the reads, keeping one entry per CDR3 protein sequence and omitting DNA. It is TCRdb's table, rather than the study itself, that gives the V and J calls and clone size. The sample has 20,000 to 25,000 distinct CDR3 sequences on record. 6% to 8% of the sample comes from the top ten.

To note about this clonotype: Its antigen remains unidentified.

The germline V gene (reference sequence) provides CDR1 DFQATT and CDR2 SNEGSKA. Reading from cysteine to phenylalanine, the CDR3 counts 14 amino acids. Nucleotide data are not available. This sequence originates from a human donor with toxic epidermal necrolysis, a severe cutaneous drug reaction. The sequence joins TRBV20-1 to TRBJ2-1; TCRdb lists TRBD2, though no DNA is available to test this call. The material sequenced was PBMCs. The CDR3 region reads CSVQRLAGDNEQFF.